Each of the 4 T cell receptor beta chains below was sequenced from the same sample in a study of graft-versus-host responses after intestinal transplantation. The repertoire was sequenced with immunoSEQ multiplex PCR; TCRdb's copy has only in-frame clones and lacks some. The sample shows about 20,000 clones, about half of them seen only once. The sample in question was alloreactive CD4+ T cells from a mixed lymphocyte reaction culture, obtained before intestinal transplant. Subset in this sample: CFSE-low proliferating T cells sorted from roughly six-day pre-transplant mixed lymphocyte reaction (GvH or HvG direction). The receptor source for this set is a human patient who received an intestinal transplant.

In this sample, this clone is medium-sized. The CDR3 sequence: CASSPQGRGDTEAFF. The CDR3 region has the DNA TGTGCCAGCAGCCCACAGGGCAGGGGGGACACTGAAGCTTTCTTT. The V and J genes are TRBV4-2 and TRBJ1-1; 7 nucleotides agree with TRBD1. Germline V CDR1 and CDR2: LGHNA, YNFKEQ. The CDR3 contains 15 residues. V shed 4 bases, J shed 3 bases, and the junction held 8 bases outside the gene matches.

The V call is TRBV9, the J call TRBJ2-5; 8 bases are shared with TRBD2. The CDR3 totals 14 residues. Losses at the gene ends were 0 bases for V and 3 bases for J; bases not matched to a gene: 1. Per the germline V gene, CDR1 is SGDLS and CDR2 is YYNGEE. The CDR3 DNA reads TGTGCCAGCAGCGTAGGGGGACTAGAAGAGACCCAGTACTTC. Translated, it gives CASSVGGLEETQYF. Supplemented by reference TRBV9 and TRBJ2-5, the full variable domain reads DSGVTQTPKHLITATGQRVTLRCSPRSGDLSVYWYQQSLDQGLQFLIQYYNGEERAKGNILERFSAQQFPDLHSELNLSSLELGDSALYFCASSVGGLEETQYFGPGTRLLVL.

This clone was counted only a few times. This chain connects TRBV15 to TRBJ1-2; D is undetermined. The CDR3 runs 15 residues. Germline CDR1 reads LNHNV; CDR2 reads YYDKDF (reference sequence). Trimming removed 0 bases at V and 2 bases at J, with 10 bases between. CDR3 loop: CATSRDKYSNYGYTF. The CDR3 DNA sequence: TGTGCCACCAGCAGAGATAAGTACTCCAACTATGGCTACACCTTC.

This CDR3 is CASSSLGATGELFF. As DNA, the CDR3 is TGCGCCAGCAGCTCACTAGGTGCCACCGGGGAGCTGTTTTTT. This rearrangement joins TRBV5-1 to TRBJ2-2; D might be TRBD2 (5 bases). Germline V CDR1 and CDR2: SGHRS, YFSETQ. Trimming took off 3 bases at V and 4 bases at J, with 10 bases between the two ends. The CDR3 sequence is 14 residues long.